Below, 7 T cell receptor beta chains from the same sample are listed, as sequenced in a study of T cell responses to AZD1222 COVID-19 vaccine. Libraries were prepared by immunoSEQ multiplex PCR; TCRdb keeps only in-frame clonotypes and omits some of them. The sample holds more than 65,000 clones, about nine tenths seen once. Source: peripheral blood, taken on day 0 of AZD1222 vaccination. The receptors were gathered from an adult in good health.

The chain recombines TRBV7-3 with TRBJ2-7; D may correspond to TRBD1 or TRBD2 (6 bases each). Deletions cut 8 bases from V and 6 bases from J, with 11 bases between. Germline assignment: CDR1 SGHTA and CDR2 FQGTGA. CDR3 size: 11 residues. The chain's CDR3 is CASSGGGEQYF. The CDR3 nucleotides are TGTGCCAGCTCAGGAGGGGGCGAGCAGTACTTC.

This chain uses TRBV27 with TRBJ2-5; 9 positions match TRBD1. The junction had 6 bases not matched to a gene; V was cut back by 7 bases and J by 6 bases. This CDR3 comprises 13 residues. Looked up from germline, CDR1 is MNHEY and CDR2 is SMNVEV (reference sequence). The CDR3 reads CASTTGGRKTQYF. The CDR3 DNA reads TGTGCCAGCACCACAGGGGGCCGGAAGACCCAGTACTTC.

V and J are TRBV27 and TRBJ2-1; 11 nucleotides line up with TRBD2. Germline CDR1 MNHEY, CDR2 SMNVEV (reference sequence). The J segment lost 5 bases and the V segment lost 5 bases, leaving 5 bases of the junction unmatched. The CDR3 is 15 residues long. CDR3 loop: CASSSGLAGNNEQFF. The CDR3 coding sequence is TGTGCCAGCAGTAGCGGACTAGCGGGCAACAATGAGCAGTTCTTC.

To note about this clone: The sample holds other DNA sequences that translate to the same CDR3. CDR3 nucleotides: TGTGCCAGTAGTATACAGGGCGGGAACACTGAAGCTTTCTTT. It codes for CASSIQGGNTEAFF. V gene TRBV19 combines with J gene TRBJ1-1; D may be TRBD1 (5 bases). The CDR3 contains 14 residues. The germline V gene has CDR1 LNHDA and CDR2 SQIVND (reference sequence). V was pared by 2 bases and J by 1 base, with 8 bases between.

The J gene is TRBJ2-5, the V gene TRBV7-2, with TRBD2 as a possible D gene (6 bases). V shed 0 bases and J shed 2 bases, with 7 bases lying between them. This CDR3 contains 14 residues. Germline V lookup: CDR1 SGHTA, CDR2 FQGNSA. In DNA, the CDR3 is TGTGCCAGCAGCTTAGCAGGAGGGCAAGAGACCCAGTACTTC. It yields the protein CASSLAGGQETQYF.

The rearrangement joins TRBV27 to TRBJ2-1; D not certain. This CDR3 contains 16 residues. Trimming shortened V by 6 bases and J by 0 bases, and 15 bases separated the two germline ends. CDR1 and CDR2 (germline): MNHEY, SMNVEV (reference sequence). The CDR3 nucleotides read TGTGCCAGCAGGGATTACGGTTGGAGCTCCTACAATGAGCAGTTCTTC. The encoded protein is CASRDYGWSSYNEQFF.

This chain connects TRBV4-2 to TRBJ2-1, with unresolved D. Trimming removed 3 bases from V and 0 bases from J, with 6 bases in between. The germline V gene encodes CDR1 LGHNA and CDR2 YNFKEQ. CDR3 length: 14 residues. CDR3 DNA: TGTGCCAGCAGCCAGATAAGCTCCTACAATGAGCAGTTCTTC. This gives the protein CASSQISSYNEQFF.